This record covers a single T cell receptor beta chain. Its antigen is not known. The data stem from a study of CD4 T cells in relation to SARS-CoV-2 and coronaviruses. Study-wide results and caveats: The cross-reactivity analysis covered only spike protein, not other viral proteins. Samples before the pandemic and after infection were not matched within any donor. Culture-expanded clones reflect memory recall rather than primary priming during culture.

Before the COVID-19 pandemic, during about 2011-2019, CD4+ T cells were taken from unexposed donors. Cryopreserved PBMCs were CD4-enriched, then split into naive and memory cells. The CDR3 has 14 residues. Per the germline V gene, CDR1 is SQVTM and CDR2 is ANQGSEA. V trimming: 4 bases; J trimming: 5 bases; junction bases outside the gene matches: 10. The repertoire was sequenced with immunoSEQ multiplex PCR; TCRdb's copy has only in-frame clones and lacks some. This sample yields about 60,000 clones, of which approximately 94% are seen a single time; 0.13% to 0.15% belongs to the top ten. The origin of this receptor is a human donor in good health. The genes are TRBV29-1 and TRBJ2-5; 7 bases fit TRBD1. The sequencing input was naive CD4+ T cells from PBMCs. Subset: naive CD4+ T cells isolated by negative enrichment. The CDR3 DNA is TGCAGCGTTGGGGACAGCCCAACCGGGGAGACCCAGTACTTC. The encoded protein is CSVGDSPTGETQYF.